The rows below give T cell receptor beta chains drawn from one sample of a study of regulatory T cells in long-lasting Graves disease. TCRdb ran MiXCR on the multiplex PCR reads and lists one entry per CDR3 protein. The sample yields 700,000 or so distinct CDR3 sequences, around 30% seen once. The sample was peripheral blood mononuclear cells (PBMCs), taken when the disease was refractory, from a patient treated with antithyroid drugs. The receptors were sampled from a female donor with Graves disease. CDR3s include the opening cysteine and the closing phenylalanine or tryptophan. The D gene is left open where the match is weak. Only part of the rows carry a size: once, few, many, or a class if the clone is expanded.

clone size | D gene | CDR3 length | J gene | V gene | CDR3 protein | CDR3 DNA
few | TRBD1 | 18 | TRBJ1-1 | TRBV6-1 | CASSEAPGTGALNTEAFF | TGTGCCAGCAGTGAAGCGCCCGGGACAGGGGCGTTGAACACTGAAGCTTTCTTT
NA | NA | 14 | TRBJ1-2 | TRBV3-1 | CASSQLSTNYGYTF | TGTGCCAGCAGCCAATTGTCAACTAACTATGGCTACACCTTC
NA | NA | 16 | TRBJ2-7 | TRBV19 | CASSPQGLSTAYEQYF | TGTGCCAGTAGTCCCCAAGGACTATCAACGGCCTACGAGCAGTACTTC
many | TRBD1 | 16 | TRBJ1-2 | TRBV6-2/TRBV6-3 | CASSYRDSASNYGYTF | TGTGCCAGCAGCTACCGGGACAGCGCCTCTAACTATGGCTACACCTTC
NA | TRBD1 | 14 | TRBJ1-6 | TRBV7-9 | CASSRDRDQSPLHF | TGTGCCAGCAGTCGGGACAGGGATCAGTCACCCCTCCACTTT
NA | TRBD1 | 16 | TRBJ2-1 | TRBV3-1 | CASSAKTGVSHNEQFF | TGTGCCAGCAGCGCCAAGACAGGGGTCAGTCACAATGAGCAGTTCTTC
NA | TRBD1 | 14 | TRBJ1-1 | TRBV7-9 | CASSGPGGRTEAFF | TGTGCCAGCAGCGGGCCAGGGGGGAGAACTGAAGCTTTCTTT
many | NA | 16 | TRBJ1-1 | TRBV10-3 | CAISATDMPMNTEAFF | TGTGCCATCAGTGCCACGGACATGCCCATGAACACTGAAGCTTTCTTT
few | NA | 14 | TRBJ1-2 | TRBV6-2/TRBV6-3 | CASSYTHLQDGYTF | TGTGCCAGCAGTTACACGCACCTCCAGGATGGCTACACCTTC
NA | NA | 15 | TRBJ1-5 | TRBV19 | CASSRVGALNQPQHF | TGTGCCAGTAGTAGGGTAGGAGCTTTGAATCAGCCCCAGCATTTT
NA | NA | 16 | TRBJ1-1 | TRBV25-1 | CASSPPGRLPNAEAFF | TGTGCCAGCAGTCCTCCGGGACGGTTACCGAACGCTGAAGCTTTCTTT
NA | NA | 13 | TRBJ2-2 | TRBV5-1 | CASSLPQGLELFF | TGCGCCAGCAGCCTTCCCCAAGGGTTGGAGCTGTTTTTT
many | NA | 11 | TRBJ1-2 | TRBV28 | CASSFRNGYTF | TGTGCCAGCAGTTTTCGTAATGGCTACACCTTC
few | NA | 14 | TRBJ2-7 | TRBV15 | CATSRARGAYEQYF | TGTGCCACCAGCAGGGCTAGGGGGGCCTACGAGCAGTACTTC
few | TRBD1 | 15 | TRBJ2-7 | TRBV25-1 | CASSQGTGVTYEQYF | TGTGCCAGCAGTCAAGGGACAGGGGTCACCTACGAGCAGTACTTC
few | NA | 15 | TRBJ1-2 | TRBV6-2/TRBV6-3 | CASSEGVSIVRGYTF | TGTGCCAGCAGTGAAGGGGTCTCCATCGTACGTGGCTACACCTTC
few | NA | 14 | TRBJ1-4 | TRBV7-2 | CASSPRGKPEKLFF | TGTGCCAGCAGCCCAAGGGGGAAGCCGGAAAAACTGTTTTTT
once | NA | 16 | TRBJ2-7 | TRBV7-2 | CASSLRAGGARGEQYF | TGTGCCAGCAGCTTACGGGCAGGGGGGGCCCGCGGCGAGCAGTACTTC
many | NA | 12 | TRBJ1-5 | TRBV11-2 | CASSVDVQPQHF | TGTGCCAGCTCCGTTGACGTACAGCCCCAGCATTTT
NA | TRBD2 | 15 | TRBJ2-7 | TRBV6-5 | CASSYSHAGGYEQYF | TGTGCCAGCAGTTACTCCCACGCCGGGGGGTACGAGCAGTACTTC
few | TRBD1 | 15 | TRBJ2-4 | TRBV28 | CASSRQGAAKNIQYF | TGTGCCAGCAGTCGACAGGGGGCGGCCAAAAACATTCAGTACTTC
few | TRBD1 | 14 | TRBJ2-7 | TRBV6-5 | CASSFGTGNGEQYF | TGTGCCAGCAGTTTCGGGACAGGGAACGGCGAGCAGTACTTC
many | TRBD1 | 15 | TRBJ1-2 | TRBV14 | CASSPPDRAYYGYTF | TGTGCCAGCAGCCCACCGGACAGGGCCTACTATGGCTACACCTTC
NA | TRBD2 | 19 | TRBJ2-5 | TRBV12-3/TRBV12-4 | CASSRSWSTSGRVQETQYF | TGTGCCAGCAGTAGGTCCTGGTCGACTAGCGGGAGGGTTCAAGAGACCCAGTACTTC
NA | NA | 13 | TRBJ2-7 | TRBV20-1 | CSARGGIAYEQYF | TGCAGTGCTAGAGGAGGGATTGCCTACGAGCAGTACTTC
NA | TRBD1 | 14 | TRBJ2-2 | TRBV5-6 | CASSLGTGTGELFF | TGTGCCAGCAGCTTGGGGACAGGGACCGGGGAGCTGTTTTTT
NA | NA | 13 | TRBJ1-2 | TRBV20-1 | CSASHTRGGGYTF | TGCAGTGCTAGTCATACCCGAGGGGGTGGCTACACCTTC
many | NA | 12 | TRBJ1-5 | TRBV28 | CASVTGNQPQHF | TGTGCCAGCGTCACAGGCAATCAGCCCCAGCATTTT
NA | NA | 16 | TRBJ1-1 | TRBV7-9 | CASSLGQGQGNTEAFF | TGTGCCAGCAGCTTAGGGCAGGGACAAGGGAACACTGAAGCTTTCTTT
NA | TRBD2 | 16 | TRBJ2-1 | TRBV19 | CASSKNGLAGAVEQFF | TGTGCCAGTAGTAAAAACGGACTAGCGGGAGCTGTTGAGCAGTTCTTC
NA | NA | 14 | TRBJ1-1 | TRBV30 | CAWSEGGLNTEAFF | TGTGCCTGGAGTGAAGGGGGGTTGAACACTGAAGCTTTCTTT
few | TRBD1 | 16 | TRBJ2-7 | TRBV7-3 | CASSLRAPGTDNEQYF | TGTGCCAGCAGCTTAAGAGCCCCCGGGACAGACAACGAGCAGTACTTC
NA | TRBD1 | 17 | TRBJ1-1 | TRBV7-3 | CASSSISIGTDYTEAFF | TGTGCCAGCAGCTCAATATCTATAGGGACAGATTACACTGAAGCTTTCTTT
many | TRBD2 | 16 | TRBJ2-2 | TRBV12-3/TRBV12-4 | CASSLSLAGGGGELFF | TGTGCCAGCAGTTTAAGCCTAGCGGGAGGCGGTGGGGAGCTGTTTTTT
NA | NA | 13 | TRBJ1-1 | TRBV27 | CASRTTGGLEAFF | TGTGCCAGCCGGACTACCGGGGGGTTGGAAGCTTTCTTT
few | NA | 16 | TRBJ2-1 | TRBV11-2 | CASSIRAQSSYNEQFF | TGTGCCAGCAGCATAAGAGCGCAGAGCTCCTACAATGAGCAGTTCTTC
few | NA | 14 | TRBJ1-1 | TRBV5-1 | CASSLGPQNTEAFF | TGCGCCAGCAGCTTGGGTCCACAGAACACTGAAGCTTTCTTT
NA | TRBD1 | 17 | TRBJ2-5 | TRBV11-1 | CASSFDRGLSGEGTQYF | TGTGCCAGCAGCTTTGACAGGGGGCTCTCCGGGGAAGGGACCCAGTACTTC
NA | TRBD2 | 15 | TRBJ2-7 | TRBV6-2/TRBV6-3 | CASSYIAGVGYEQYF | TGTGCCAGCAGTTATATAGCGGGAGTGGGTTACGAGCAGTACTTC
NA | TRBD2 | 17 | TRBJ2-1 | TRBV20-1 | CSARGASGSILYNEQFF | TGCAGTGCTAGAGGGGCTAGCGGGTCCATCCTCTACAATGAGCAGTTCTTC
many | NA | 14 | TRBJ2-2 | TRBV12-3/TRBV12-4 | CASIIWAGTGELFF | TGTGCCAGCATAATTTGGGCGGGCACCGGGGAGCTGTTTTTT
many | NA | 17 | TRBJ1-5 | TRBV12-3/TRBV12-4 | CASSLHSIGQLGQPQHF | TGTGCCAGCAGTTTACACAGTATCGGACAACTGGGACAGCCCCAGCATTTT
NA | TRBD1 | 15 | TRBJ2-7 | TRBV12-3/TRBV12-4 | CASSLMGQGTGEQYF | TGTGCCAGCAGTTTGATGGGACAGGGGACGGGCGAGCAGTACTTC